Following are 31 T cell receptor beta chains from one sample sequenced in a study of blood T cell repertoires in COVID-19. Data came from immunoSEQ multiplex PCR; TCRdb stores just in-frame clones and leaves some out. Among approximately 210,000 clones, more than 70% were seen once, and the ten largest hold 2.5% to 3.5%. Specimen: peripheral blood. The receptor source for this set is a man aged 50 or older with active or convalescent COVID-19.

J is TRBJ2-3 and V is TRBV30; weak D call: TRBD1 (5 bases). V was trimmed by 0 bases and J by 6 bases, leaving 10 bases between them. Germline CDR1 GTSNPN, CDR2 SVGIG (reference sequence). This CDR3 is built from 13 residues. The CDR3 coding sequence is TGTGCCTGGAGTGTACTGGGGCGTGATACGCAGTATTTT. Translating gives CAWSVLGRDTQYF.

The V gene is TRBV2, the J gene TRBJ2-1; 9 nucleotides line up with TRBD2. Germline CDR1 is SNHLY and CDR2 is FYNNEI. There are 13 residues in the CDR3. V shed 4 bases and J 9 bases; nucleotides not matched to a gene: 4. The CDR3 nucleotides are TGTGCCAGCAGTGGCGGGAGGGCCAGTGAGCAGTTCTTC. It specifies CASSGGRASEQFF.

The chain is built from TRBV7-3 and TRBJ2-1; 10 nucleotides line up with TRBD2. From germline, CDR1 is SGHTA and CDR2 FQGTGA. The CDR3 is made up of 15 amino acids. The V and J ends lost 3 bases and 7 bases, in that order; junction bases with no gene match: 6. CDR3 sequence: CASSLSGRDTNEQFF. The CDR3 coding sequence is TGTGCCAGCAGCTTGAGCGGGAGGGATACGAATGAGCAGTTCTTC.

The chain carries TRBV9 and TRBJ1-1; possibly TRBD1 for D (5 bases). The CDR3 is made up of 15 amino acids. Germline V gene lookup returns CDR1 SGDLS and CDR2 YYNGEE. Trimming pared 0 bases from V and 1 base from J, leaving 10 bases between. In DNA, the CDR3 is TGTGCCAGCAGCGTAGGTCTCGGGGGGAACACTGAAGCTTTCTTT. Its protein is CASSVGLGGNTEAFF. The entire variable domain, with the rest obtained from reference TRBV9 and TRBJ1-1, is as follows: DSGVTQTPKHLITATGQRVTLRCSPRSGDLSVYWYQQSLDQGLQFLIQYYNGEERAKGNILERFSAQQFPDLHSELNLSSLELGDSALYFCASSVGLGGNTEAFFGQGTRLTVV.

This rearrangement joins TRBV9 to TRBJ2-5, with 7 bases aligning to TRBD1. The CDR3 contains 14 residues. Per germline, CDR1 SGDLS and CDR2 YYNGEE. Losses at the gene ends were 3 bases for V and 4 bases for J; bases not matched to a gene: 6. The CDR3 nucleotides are TGTGCCAGCAGCGAGACAGGGACCTTAGAGACCCAGTACTTC. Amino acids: CASSETGTLETQYF.

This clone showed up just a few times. The CDR3 sequence is CAWSLPGTGWNSPLHF. The CDR3 region has the DNA TGTGCCTGGAGTCTACCCGGGACAGGGTGGAATTCACCCCTCCACTTT. The V and J genes are TRBV30 and TRBJ1-6; 9 nucleotides agree with TRBD1. From germline, CDR1 is GTSNPN and CDR2 SVGIG (reference sequence). After removal of 2 bases from V and 7 bases from J, the junction contained 9 bases not matched to a gene. This CDR3 contains 16 residues.

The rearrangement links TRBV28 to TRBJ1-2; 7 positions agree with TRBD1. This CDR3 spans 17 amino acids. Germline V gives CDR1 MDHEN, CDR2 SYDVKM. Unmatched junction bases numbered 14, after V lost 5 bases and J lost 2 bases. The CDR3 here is CASSAPNRGNVNYGYTF. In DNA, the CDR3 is TGTGCCAGCAGTGCCCCGAACAGGGGAAACGTCAACTATGGCTACACCTTC.

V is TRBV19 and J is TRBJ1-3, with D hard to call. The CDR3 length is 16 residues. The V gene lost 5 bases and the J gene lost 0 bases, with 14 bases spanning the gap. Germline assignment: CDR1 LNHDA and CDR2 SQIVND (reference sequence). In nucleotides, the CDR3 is TGTGCCAGTAGTCCGGATTACCGGGACTCTGGAAACACCATATATTTT. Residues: CASSPDYRDSGNTIYF.

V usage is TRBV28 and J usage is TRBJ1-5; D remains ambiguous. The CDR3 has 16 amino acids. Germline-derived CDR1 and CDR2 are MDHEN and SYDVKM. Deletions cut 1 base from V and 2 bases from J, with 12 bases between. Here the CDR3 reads CASSLLGPGGNQPQHF. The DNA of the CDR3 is TGTGCCAGCAGTTTATTGGGTCCGGGAGGCAATCAGCCCCAGCATTTT.

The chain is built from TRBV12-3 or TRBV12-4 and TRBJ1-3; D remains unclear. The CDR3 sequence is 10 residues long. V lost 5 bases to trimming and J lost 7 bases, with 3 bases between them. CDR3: CASSENTIYF. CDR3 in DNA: TGTGCCAGCAGTGAGAACACCATATATTTT.

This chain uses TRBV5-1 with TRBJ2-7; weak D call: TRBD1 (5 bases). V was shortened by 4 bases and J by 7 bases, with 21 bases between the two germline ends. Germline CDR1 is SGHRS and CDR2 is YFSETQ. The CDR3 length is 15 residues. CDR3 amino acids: CASSPLSNKGWEQYF. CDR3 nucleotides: TGCGCCAGCAGCCCGCTCTCCAATAAGGGGTGGGAGCAGTACTTC.

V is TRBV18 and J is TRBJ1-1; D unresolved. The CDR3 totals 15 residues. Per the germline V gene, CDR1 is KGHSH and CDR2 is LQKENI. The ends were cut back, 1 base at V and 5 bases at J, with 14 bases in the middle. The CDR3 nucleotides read TGTGCCAGCTCACCACGAGGCGGTTGGGAGACTGAAGCTTTCTTT. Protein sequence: CASSPRGGWETEAFF.

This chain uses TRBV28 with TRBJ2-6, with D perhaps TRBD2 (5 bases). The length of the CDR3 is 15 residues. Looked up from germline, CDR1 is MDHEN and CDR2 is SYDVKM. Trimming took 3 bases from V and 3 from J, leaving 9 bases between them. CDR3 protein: CASSFVGSGANVLTF. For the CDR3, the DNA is TGTGCCAGCAGTTTCGTGGGGAGTGGGGCCAACGTCCTGACTTTC.

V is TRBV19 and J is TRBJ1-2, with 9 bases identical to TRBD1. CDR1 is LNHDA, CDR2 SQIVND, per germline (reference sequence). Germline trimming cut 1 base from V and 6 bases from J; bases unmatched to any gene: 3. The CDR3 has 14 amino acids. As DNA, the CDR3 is TGTGCCAGTAGTATAGTGGGGACAGGGCATGGCTACACCTTC. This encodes CASSIVGTGHGYTF.

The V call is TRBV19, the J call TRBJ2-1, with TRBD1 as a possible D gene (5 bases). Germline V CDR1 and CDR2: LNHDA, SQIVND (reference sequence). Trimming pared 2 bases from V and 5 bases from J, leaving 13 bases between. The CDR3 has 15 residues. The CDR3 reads CASSIRGWDNNEQFF. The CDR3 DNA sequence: TGTGCCAGTAGTATAAGGGGCTGGGATAACAATGAGCAGTTCTTC.

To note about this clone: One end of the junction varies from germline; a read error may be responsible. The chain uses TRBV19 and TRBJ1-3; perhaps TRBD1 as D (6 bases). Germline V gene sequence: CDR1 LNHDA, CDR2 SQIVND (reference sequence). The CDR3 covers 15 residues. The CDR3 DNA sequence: TGTGCCAGTAGAAAGGACAGAAGTACTGGGAACACCATATATTTT. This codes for CASRKDRSTGNTIYF.

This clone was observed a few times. The CDR3: CASSLGGYYGYTF. Here the CDR3 DNA reads TGTGCCAGCAGTTTAGGAGGGTACTATGGCTACACCTTC. The chain links TRBV12-3 or TRBV12-4 to TRBJ1-2; D ambiguous. V was shortened by 1 base and J by 3 bases, with 6 bases between the two germline ends. This CDR3 comprises 13 residues.

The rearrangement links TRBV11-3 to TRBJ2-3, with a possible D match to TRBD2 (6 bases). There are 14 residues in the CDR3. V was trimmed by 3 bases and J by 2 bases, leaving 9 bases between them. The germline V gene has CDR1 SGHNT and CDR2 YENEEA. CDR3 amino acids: CASSLGGNTDTQYF. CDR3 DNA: TGTGCCAGCAGCTTGGGCGGGAACACAGATACGCAGTATTTT.

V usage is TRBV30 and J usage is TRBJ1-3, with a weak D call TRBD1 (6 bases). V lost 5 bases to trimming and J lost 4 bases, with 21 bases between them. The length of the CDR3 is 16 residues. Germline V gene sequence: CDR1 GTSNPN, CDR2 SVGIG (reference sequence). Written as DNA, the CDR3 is TGTGCCTGGCACCGTACAGGGTCTGCGCCAGGAAACACCATATATTTT. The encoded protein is CAWHRTGSAPGNTIYF.

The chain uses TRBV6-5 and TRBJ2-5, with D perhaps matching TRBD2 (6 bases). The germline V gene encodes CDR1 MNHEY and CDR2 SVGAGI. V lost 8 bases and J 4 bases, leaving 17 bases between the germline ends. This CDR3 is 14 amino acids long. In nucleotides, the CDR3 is TGTGCCAGCCTCGGAGCGGGCAGTCTAGAGACCCAGTACTTC. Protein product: CASLGAGSLETQYF.

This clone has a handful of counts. CDR3 bases: TGTGCCAGCAGCTTCCCTCTTTATGAAGCTTTCTTT. This translates into CASSFPLYEAFF. V gene TRBV7-9 combines with J gene TRBJ1-1; no clear D gene. This CDR3 region has 12 residues. Germline values: CDR1 SEHNR, CDR2 FQNEAQ (reference sequence). Trimming stripped 3 bases from V and 7 bases from J, with 9 bases between.

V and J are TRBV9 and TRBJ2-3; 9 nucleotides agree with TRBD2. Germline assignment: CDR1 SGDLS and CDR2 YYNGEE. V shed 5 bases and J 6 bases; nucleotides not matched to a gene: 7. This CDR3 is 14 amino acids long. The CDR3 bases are TGTGCCAGCAGGGGTGCTAGCGGGGTTGATACGCAGTATTTT. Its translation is CASRGASGVDTQYF.

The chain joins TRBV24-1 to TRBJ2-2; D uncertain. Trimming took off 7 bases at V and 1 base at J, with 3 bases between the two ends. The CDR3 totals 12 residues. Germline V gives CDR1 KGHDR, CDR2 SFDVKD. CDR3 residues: CATSLNTGELFF. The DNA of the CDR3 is TGTGCCACCAGCCTGAACACCGGGGAGCTGTTTTTT.

Here the CDR3 reads CASRAVGGRTEAFF. The CDR3 DNA follows: TGTGCCAGCAGAGCCGTAGGGGGTCGAACTGAAGCTTTCTTT. The chain employs TRBV27 and TRBJ1-1; tentative D call: TRBD1 (6 bases). Germline V gene sequence: CDR1 MNHEY, CDR2 SMNVEV (reference sequence). The V gene lost 6 bases and the J gene lost 5 bases, with 16 bases spanning the gap. This CDR3 contains 14 residues.

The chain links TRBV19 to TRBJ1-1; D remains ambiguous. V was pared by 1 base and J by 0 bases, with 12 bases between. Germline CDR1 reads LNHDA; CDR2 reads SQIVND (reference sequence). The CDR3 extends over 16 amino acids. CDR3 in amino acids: CASSIGTATLNTEAFF. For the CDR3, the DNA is TGTGCCAGTAGTATAGGAACAGCAACATTGAACACTGAAGCTTTCTTT. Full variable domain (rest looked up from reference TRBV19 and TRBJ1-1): DGGITQSPKYLFRKEGQNVTLSCEQNLNHDAMYWYRQDPGQGLRLIYYSQIVNDFQKGDIAEGYSVSREKKESFPLTVTSAQKNPTAFYLCASSIGTATLNTEAFFGQGTRLTVV.

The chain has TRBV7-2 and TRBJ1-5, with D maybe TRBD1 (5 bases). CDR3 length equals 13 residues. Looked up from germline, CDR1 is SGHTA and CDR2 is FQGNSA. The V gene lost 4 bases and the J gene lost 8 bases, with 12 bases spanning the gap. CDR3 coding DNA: TGTGCCAGCAGCTCACCGTGGGGCGAGCCCCAGCATTTT. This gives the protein CASSSPWGEPQHF.

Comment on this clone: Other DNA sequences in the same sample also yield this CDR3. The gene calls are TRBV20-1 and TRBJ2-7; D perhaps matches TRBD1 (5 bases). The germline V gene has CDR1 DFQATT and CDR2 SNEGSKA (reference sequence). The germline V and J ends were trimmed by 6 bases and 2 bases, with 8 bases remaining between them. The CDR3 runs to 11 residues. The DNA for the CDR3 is TGCAGTGCCCGGACAACCTACGAGCAGTACTTC. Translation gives CSARTTYEQYF.

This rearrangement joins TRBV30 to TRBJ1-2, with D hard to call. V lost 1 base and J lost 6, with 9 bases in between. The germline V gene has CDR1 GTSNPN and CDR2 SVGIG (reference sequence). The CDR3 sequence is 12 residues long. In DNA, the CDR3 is TGTGCCTGGAGTGGACACATCGATGGCTACACCTTC. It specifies CAWSGHIDGYTF.

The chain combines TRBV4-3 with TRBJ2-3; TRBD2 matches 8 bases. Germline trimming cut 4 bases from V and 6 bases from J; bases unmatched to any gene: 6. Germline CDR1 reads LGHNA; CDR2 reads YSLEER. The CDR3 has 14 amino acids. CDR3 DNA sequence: TGCGCCAGCAGCCCTGGCGGGGGGCGGGATACGCAGTATTTT. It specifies CASSPGGGRDTQYF.

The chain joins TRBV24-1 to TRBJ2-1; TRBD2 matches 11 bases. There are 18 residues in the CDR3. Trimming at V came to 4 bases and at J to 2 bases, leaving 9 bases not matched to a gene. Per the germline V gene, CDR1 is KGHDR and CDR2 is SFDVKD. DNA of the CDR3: TGTGCCACCAGTGAGGGAGGGGGACTAGCGGAACCCTACAATGAGCAGTTCTTC. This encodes CATSEGGGLAEPYNEQFF.

CDR3 nucleotides: TGCAGCGTTGAAGGGGGGGGGCAGCCCCAGCATTTT. Residues: CSVEGGGQPQHF. This sequence joins TRBV29-1 and TRBJ1-5, with D perhaps TRBD1 (5 bases). The V and J ends lost 1 base and 7 bases respectively, with 8 bases between them. Looked up from germline, CDR1 is SQVTM and CDR2 is ANQGSEA. CDR3 size: 12 residues.